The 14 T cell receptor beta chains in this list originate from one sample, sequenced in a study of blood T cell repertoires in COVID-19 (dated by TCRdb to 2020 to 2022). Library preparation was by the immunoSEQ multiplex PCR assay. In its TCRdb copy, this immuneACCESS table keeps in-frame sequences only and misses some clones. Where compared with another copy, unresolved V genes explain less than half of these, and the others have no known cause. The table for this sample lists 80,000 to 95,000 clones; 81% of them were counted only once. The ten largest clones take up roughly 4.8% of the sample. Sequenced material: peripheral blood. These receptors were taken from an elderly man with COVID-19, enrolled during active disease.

CDR3 DNA sequence: TGTGCCAGTATGGGACAGCTTGTAACTGAAGCTTTCTTT. This encodes CASMGQLVTEAFF. V and J are TRBV28 and TRBJ1-1; 7 bases are a match to TRBD1. Per the germline V gene, CDR1 is MDHEN and CDR2 is SYDVKM. This CDR3 has 13 amino acids. Trimming removed 9 bases from V and 5 bases from J; junction bases left unmatched: 9.

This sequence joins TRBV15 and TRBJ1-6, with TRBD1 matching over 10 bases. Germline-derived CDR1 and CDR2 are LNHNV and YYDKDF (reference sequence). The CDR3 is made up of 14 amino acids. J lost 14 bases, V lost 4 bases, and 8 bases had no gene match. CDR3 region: CATSTDRGRASLHF. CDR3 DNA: TGTGCCACCAGCACTGACAGGGGGCGAGCTTCCCTCCACTTT.

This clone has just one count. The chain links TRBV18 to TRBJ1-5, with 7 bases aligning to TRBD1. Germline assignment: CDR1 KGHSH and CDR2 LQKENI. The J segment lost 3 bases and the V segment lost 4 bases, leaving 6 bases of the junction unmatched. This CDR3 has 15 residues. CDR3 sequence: CASSQRQGPNQPQHF. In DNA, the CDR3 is TGTGCCAGCTCACAGCGACAGGGTCCCAATCAGCCCCAGCATTTT.

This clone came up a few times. CDR3 DNA sequence: TGTGCCAGCAGCCTGGTAGGGAGTACTAACTATGGCTACACCTTC. Its protein product is CASSLVGSTNYGYTF. The chain employs TRBV5-4 and TRBJ1-2; the D is unclear. In germline, CDR1 is SGHNT, CDR2 YYREEE (reference sequence). V was clipped by 4 bases and J by 0 bases, with 13 bases between them. The CDR3 length is 15 residues.

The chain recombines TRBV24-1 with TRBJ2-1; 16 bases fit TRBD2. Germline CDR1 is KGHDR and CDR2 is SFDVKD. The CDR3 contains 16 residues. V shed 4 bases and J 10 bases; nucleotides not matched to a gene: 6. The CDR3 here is CATSDRGTSGRGEQFF. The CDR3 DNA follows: TGTGCCACCAGTGACCGTGGGACTAGCGGGAGGGGCGAGCAGTTCTTC.

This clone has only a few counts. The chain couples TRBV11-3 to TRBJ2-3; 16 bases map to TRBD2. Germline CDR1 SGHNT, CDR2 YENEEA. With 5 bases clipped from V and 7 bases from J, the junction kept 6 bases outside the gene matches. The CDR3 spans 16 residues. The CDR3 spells CASSQGTSGRANTQYF. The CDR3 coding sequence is TGTGCCAGCAGCCAAGGGACTAGCGGGAGGGCAAATACGCAGTATTTT.

CDR3 DNA: TGTGCCAGCAGCTTAGAACCAGGGCTTATGAACACTGAAGCTTTCTTT. This sequence encodes CASSLEPGLMNTEAFF. The chain carries TRBV7-3 and TRBJ1-1, with D possibly TRBD1 on 5 matching bases. The CDR3 consists of 16 residues. V gave up 2 bases and J gave up 0 bases, with 13 bases separating them. The germline V gene has CDR1 SGHTA and CDR2 FQGTGA.

CDR3 sequence reads: CASSPQGGYGYTF. The CDR3 DNA reads as TGTGCCAGCTCACCGCAGGGTGGCTATGGCTACACCTTC. This chain links TRBV18 with TRBJ1-2; TRBD1 might be the D (5 bases). The germline gives CDR1 KGHSH, CDR2 LQKENI. The CDR3 covers 13 residues. V was trimmed by 3 bases and J by 4 bases, leaving 9 bases between them.

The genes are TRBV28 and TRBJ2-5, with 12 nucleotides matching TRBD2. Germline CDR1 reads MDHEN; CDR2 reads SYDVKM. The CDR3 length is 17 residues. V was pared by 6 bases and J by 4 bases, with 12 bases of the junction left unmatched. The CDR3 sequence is CASRTDRLAGVGETQYF. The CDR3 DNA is TGTGCCAGCAGAACCGACAGACTAGCGGGAGTTGGAGAGACCCAGTACTTC.

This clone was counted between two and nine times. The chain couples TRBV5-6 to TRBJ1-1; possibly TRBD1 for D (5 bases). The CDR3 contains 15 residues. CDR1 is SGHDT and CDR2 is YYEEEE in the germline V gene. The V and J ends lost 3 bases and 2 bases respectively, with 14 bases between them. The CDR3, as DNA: TGTGCCAGCAGCTGGGGAGGACAAACAAACACTGAAGCTTTCTTT. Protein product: CASSWGGQTNTEAFF. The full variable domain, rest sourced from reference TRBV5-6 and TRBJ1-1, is DAGVTQSPTHLIKTRGQQVTLRCSPKSGHDTVSWYQQALGQGPQFIFQYYEEEERQRGNFPDRFSGHQFPNYSSELNVNALLLGDSALYLCASSWGGQTNTEAFFGQGTRLTVV.

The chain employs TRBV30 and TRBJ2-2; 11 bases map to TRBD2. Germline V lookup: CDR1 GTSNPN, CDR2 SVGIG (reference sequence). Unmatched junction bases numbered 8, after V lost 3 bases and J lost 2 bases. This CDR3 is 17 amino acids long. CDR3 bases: TGTGCCTGGAGCCCCTATAGCGGGGGGGCTAACACCGGGGAGCTGTTTTTT. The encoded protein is CAWSPYSGGANTGELFF.

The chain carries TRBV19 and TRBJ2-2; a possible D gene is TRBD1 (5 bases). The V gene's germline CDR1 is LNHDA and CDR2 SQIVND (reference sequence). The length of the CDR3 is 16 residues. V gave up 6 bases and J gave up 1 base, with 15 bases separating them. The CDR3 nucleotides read TGTGCCAGTAGATCAGGGTCCAGACTGAACACCGGGGAGCTGTTTTTT. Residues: CASRSGSRLNTGELFF.

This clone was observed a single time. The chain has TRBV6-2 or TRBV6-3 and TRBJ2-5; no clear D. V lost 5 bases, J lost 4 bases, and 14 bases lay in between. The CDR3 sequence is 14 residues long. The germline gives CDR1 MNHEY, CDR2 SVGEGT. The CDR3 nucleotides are TGTGCCAGCAGTAAATCAGGTCTGTCAGAGACCCAGTACTTC. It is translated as CASSKSGLSETQYF.

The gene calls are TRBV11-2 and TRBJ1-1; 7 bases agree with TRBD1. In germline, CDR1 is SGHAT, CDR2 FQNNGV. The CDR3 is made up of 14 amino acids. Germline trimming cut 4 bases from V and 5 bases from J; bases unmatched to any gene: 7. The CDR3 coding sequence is TGTGCCAGCAGCTCCACAGGGGTCCATACTGAAGCTTTCTTT. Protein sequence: CASSSTGVHTEAFF.